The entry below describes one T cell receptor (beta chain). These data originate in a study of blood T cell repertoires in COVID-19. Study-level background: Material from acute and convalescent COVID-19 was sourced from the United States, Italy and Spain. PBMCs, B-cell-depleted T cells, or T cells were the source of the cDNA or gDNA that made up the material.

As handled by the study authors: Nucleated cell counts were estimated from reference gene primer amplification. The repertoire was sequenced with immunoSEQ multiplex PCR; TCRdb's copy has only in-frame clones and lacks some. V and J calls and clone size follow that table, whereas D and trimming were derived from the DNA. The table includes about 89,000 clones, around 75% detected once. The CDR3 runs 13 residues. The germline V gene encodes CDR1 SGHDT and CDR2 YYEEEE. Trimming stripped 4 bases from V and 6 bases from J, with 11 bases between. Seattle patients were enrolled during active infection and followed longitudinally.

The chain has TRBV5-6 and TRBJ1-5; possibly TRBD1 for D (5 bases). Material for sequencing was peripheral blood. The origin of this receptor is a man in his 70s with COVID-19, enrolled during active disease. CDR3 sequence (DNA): TGTGCCAGCAGCCGGAGGGGTACTCAGCCCCAGCATTTT. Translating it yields CASSRRGTQPQHF.